This T cell receptor (beta chain) was retrieved from a study of T cell repertoires in cytomegalovirus infection. Study summary: Researchers turned to recently identified HLA-C-restricted CMV epitopes as well as well-studied HLA-B-restricted ones. Public TCR beta signatures marked donors with CMV infection and the matching HLA. Study conclusions and caveats: The cumulative frequency of public TCR beta families distinguished individuals who carried CMV together with the relevant HLA. There were HLA-C-restricted CMV-specific TCR beta clonotypes dominating the ex vivo response.

CDR3 length: 18 residues. Germline V gene data show CDR1 as SGHVS and CDR2 as FNYEAQ. With V trimmed by 2 bases and J by 0 bases, 5 bases remained unmatched. TCRdb re-analysed the reads in MiXCR, keeping a single row per CDR3 protein. The table records hundreds of thousands of distinct CDR3 sequences, 30% to 40% of them present only once. About this clonotype: Antigen unknown.

The sample consisted of cultured PBMCs, taken from culture after CMV antigen stimulation. V gene TRBV7-6 combines with J gene TRBJ2-1, with 12 nucleotides matching TRBD2. This sequence originates from a human donor in good health (CMV status not recorded). Some clones in this sample may be carry-over from other donors' samples. CDR3 in amino acids: CASSLTSGRLSSYNEQFF. CDR3 coding DNA: TGTGCCAGCAGCTTAACTAGCGGGAGGCTCAGCTCCTACAATGAGCAGTTCTTC.